This is a list of T cell receptor beta chains from one sample in a study of blood T cell repertoires in COVID-19. Only in-frame clones appear in the TCRdb table, and some are missing; sequencing was by immunoSEQ multiplex PCR. Seen here are around 180,000 clones, more than 70% observed once, and the top ten hold 4% to 5%. The sequencing input was peripheral blood. Source of these receptors: a woman aged 25 to 39 with acute or convalescent COVID-19. CDR3s include the opening cysteine and the closing phenylalanine or tryptophan. The D gene is left open where the match is weak. Rows may omit the clone size; those that give it use once, few, many or a size class.

v_gene	d_gene	abundance	j_gene	CDR3nt	CDR3aa
TRBV19	.	.	TRBJ2-3	TGTGCCAGGCGGGACCCAGAGTATTGGTATTTT	CARRDPEYWYF
TRBV12-3/TRBV12-4	.	once	TRBJ2-3	TGTGCCAGCGGGGCCTCCACAGATACGCAGTATTTT	CASGASTDTQYF
TRBV11-2	TRBD1	.	TRBJ2-7	TGTGCCAGCACCCGGACAGGGGCGAGCTACGAGCAGTACTTC	CASTRTGASYEQYF
TRBV9	TRBD1	once	TRBJ2-1	TGTGCCAGCAGCTCCCAGGGGGCGTTAGGTGAGCAGTTCTTC	CASSSQGALGEQFF
TRBV3-1/TRBV3-2	.	.	TRBJ1-2	TGTGCCAGCAGACAAGGGTGGACAGTTGATGGCTACACCTTC	CASRQGWTVDGYTF
TRBV11-2	.	.	TRBJ1-2	TGTGCCAGCAGCTTTTTAGTAGGGGGGGTCACCTTC	CASSFLVGGVTF
TRBV6-5	.	.	TRBJ1-4	TGTGCCAGCAGTTCCACGCCAGCAACTAATGAAAAACTGTTTTTT	CASSSTPATNEKLFF
TRBV10-3	.	once	TRBJ2-2	TGTGCCATCAGTGAGGGGCCAACCGGGGAGCTGTTTTTT	CAISEGPTGELFF
TRBV5-1	.	few	TRBJ2-1	TGCGCCAGCAAACAGGGCTGGAATGAGCAGTTCTTC	CASKQGWNEQFF
TRBV5-1	.	.	TRBJ1-4	TGCGCCAGCAGCTTCGGTTTTGGTGAAAAACTGTTTTTT	CASSFGFGEKLFF
TRBV19	.	.	TRBJ2-3	TGTGCCAGTAGTCCCCCGGGAGATACGCAGTATTTT	CASSPPGDTQYF
TRBV28	.	.	TRBJ2-5	TGTGCCAGCAGAGAACAGGGTCGAGAGACCCAGTACTTC	CASREQGRETQYF
TRBV19	TRBD2	once	TRBJ2-2	TGTGCCAGTAGTATGACCAGACTAGCGGGAGTTCACGGGGAGCTGTTTTTT	CASSMTRLAGVHGELFF
TRBV4-1	.	.	TRBJ2-2	TGCGCCAGCAGCCAAGTAGCCGGGGAGCTGTTTTTT	CASSQVAGELFF
TRBV28	TRBD1	.	TRBJ1-1	TGTGCCAGCAGTCCGGGACAGGGACCTGAAGCTTTCTTT	CASSPGQGPEAFF
TRBV10-3	.	.	TRBJ1-1	TGTGCCACCCAAGGGGGACGGAGAGGTCTCAACACTGAAGCTTTCTTT	CATQGGRRGLNTEAFF
TRBV5-1	.	.	TRBJ1-1	TGCGCCAGCAGCTTGGCCCTCAGGACAGCGGAAGCTTTCTTT	CASSLALRTAEAFF
TRBV7-9	.	.	TRBJ1-2	TGTGCCAGCAGCTTAGGGGAGGGGACTGACCTCTATGGCTACACCTTC	CASSLGEGTDLYGYTF
TRBV29-1	TRBD1	.	TRBJ2-1	TGCAGCGTCCCGAAGGGGACAGCGTCCTACAATGAGCAGTTCTTC	CSVPKGTASYNEQFF
TRBV27	.	.	TRBJ2-1	TGTGCCAGCAGCCCCCCAGGGTATAATGAGCAGTTCTTC	CASSPPGYNEQFF
TRBV18	.	.	TRBJ1-3	TGTGCCAGCTCGGTCTCCGACAGTGGAAACACCATATATTTT	CASSVSDSGNTIYF